Sequencing of this TCR beta chain was carried out in a study of T cells after yellow fever vaccination. As for the study in general: Low-cell-number fractions were prepared with SMART-Seq v4 Ultra Low Input.

The ends lost 7 bases at V and 10 bases at J; junction bases unmatched: 13. This CDR3 spans 13 amino acids. Germline CDR1 is DFQATT and CDR2 is SNEGSKA (reference sequence). TCRdb used MiXCR to reprocess the 5' RACE reads, holding one entry per CDR3 protein. Counted here are 200,000 to 300,000 distinct CDR3 sequences, roughly 6.8% occurring once; the ten biggest clones make up 0.85% to 1.2%. This clonotype was seen many times. The sequence derives from a man younger than 40 who received the YFV17D yellow fever vaccine. The V call is TRBV20-1, the J call TRBJ2-1, with 7 nucleotides matching TRBD2. Specimen: CD4+ T cells sorted from PBMCs, collected on the day of the yellow fever booster vaccination. The CDR3 bases are TGCAGTGTCCTAGGCGCGGGAGACACCGAGCAGTTCTTC. Translation gives CSVLGAGDTEQFF.